This T cell receptor beta chain was sequenced for a study of lymphopenia after photon versus proton radiotherapy. This clone was recorded a few times. CDR1 and CDR2 (germline): SNHLY, FYNNEI. The CDR3 contains 16 residues. V was pared by 5 bases and J by 4 bases, with 15 bases between. Here immunoSEQ multiplex PCR was the method, and the copy in TCRdb shows in-frame clones only, minus some. The data contain 52,000 or so clones, more than 85% of them singletons. The receptor comes from a woman aged 40 to 50 with cholangiocarcinoma. The sequences come from peripheral blood, collected from a patient treated with photon-based radiotherapy. The chain combines TRBV2 with TRBJ1-6, with D perhaps TRBD1 (5 bases). CDR3 nucleotide sequence: TGTGCCAGCAGTTCGGACACCCCTCGGTATAATTCACCCCTCCACTTT. Amino acids: CASSSDTPRYNSPLHF. Based on the CDR3 plus reference TRBV2 and TRBJ1-6, the full variable domain is EPEVTQTPSHQVTQMGQEVILRCVPISNHLYFYWYRQILGQKVEFLVSFYNNEISEKSEIFDDQFSVERPDGSNFTLKIRSTKLEDSAMYFCASSSDTPRYNSPLHFGNGTRLTVT.